This T cell receptor beta chain stems from a study of shared clonotypes between healthy human individuals. At the deep level, the assay was run. Assay: immunoSEQ multiplex PCR; the TCRdb copy retains only in-frame clones and omits some. The sample records about 530,000 clones, about 95% being singletons. As regards this clone: Its specificity is not known.

Study-wide results and caveats: The sole specimen, blood, was sampled, and tissue repertoires likely differ.

The ends were cut back, 5 bases at V and 4 bases at J, with 5 bases in the middle. The germline V gene encodes CDR1 MNHNS and CDR2 SASEGT. The CDR3 is 11 amino acids. Adult Caucasians living in Nashville, Tennessee made up all of the donors. The chain uses TRBV6-1 and TRBJ2-5; D ambiguous. The clonotype was recovered from a woman in her 30s in good health. The material sequenced was naive CD4+ T cells sorted from blood. Noted subset: CD45RA+ positively selected. CDR3 nucleotide sequence: TGTGCCAGCAGTTACGTAGAGACCCAGTACTTC. Amino acids: CASSYVETQYF.